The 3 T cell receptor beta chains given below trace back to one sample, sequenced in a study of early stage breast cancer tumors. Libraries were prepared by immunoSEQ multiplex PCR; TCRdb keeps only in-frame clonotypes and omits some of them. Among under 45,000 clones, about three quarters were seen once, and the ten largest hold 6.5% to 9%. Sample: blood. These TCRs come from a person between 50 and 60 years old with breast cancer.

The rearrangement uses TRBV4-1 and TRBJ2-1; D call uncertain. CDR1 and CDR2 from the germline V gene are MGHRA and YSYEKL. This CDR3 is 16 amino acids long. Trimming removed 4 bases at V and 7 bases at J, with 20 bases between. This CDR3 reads CASSPYPSENSNEQFF. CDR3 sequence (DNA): TGCGCCAGCAGCCCTTACCCCTCCGAGAACTCAAATGAGCAGTTCTTC.

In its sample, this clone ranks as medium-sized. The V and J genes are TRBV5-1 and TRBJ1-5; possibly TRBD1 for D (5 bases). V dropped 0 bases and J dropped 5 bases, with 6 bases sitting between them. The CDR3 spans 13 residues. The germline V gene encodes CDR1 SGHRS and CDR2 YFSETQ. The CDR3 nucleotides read TGCGCCAGCAGCTTGGGGGGGGATCAGCCCCAGCATTTT. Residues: CASSLGGDQPQHF. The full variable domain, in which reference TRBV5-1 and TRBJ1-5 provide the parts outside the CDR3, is KAGVTQTPRYLIKTRGQQVTLSCSPISGHRSVSWYQQTPGQGLQFLFEYFSETQRNKGNFPGRFSGRQFSNSRSEMNVSTLELGDSALYLCASSLGGDQPQHFGDGTRLSIL.

DNA for the CDR3: TGCGCCAGCAGCCAAGATCTTGGGAGCGGGACTAGCTCCTACGAGCAGTACTTC. This encodes CASSQDLGSGTSSYEQYF. The chain employs TRBV4-1 and TRBJ2-7; TRBD2 matches 8 bases. The CDR3 runs to 18 residues. Per the germline V gene, CDR1 is MGHRA and CDR2 is YSYEKL. V lost 0 bases and J lost 0; bases outside the gene matches: 10.